This T cell receptor beta chain appears in the sequencing data of a study of shared clonotypes between healthy human individuals. The study separated CD4+ cells into CD45RA+ naive and CD45RA-negative memory subsets. The germline V and J ends were trimmed by 0 bases and 3 bases, with 18 bases remaining between them. CDR1 and CDR2 (germline): SGHNT, YYREEE (reference sequence). This CDR3 region has 17 residues. Study-wide points: In general, naive subsets displayed greater estimated richness than memory subsets did.

For this clone: As yet, its antigen is unknown.

Only in-frame clones appear in the TCRdb table, and some are missing; sequencing was by immunoSEQ multiplex PCR. The table shows under 1,100,000 clones, with roughly 75% occurring only once. The rearrangement links TRBV5-4 to TRBJ1-2, with D possibly matching TRBD1 (5 bases). The receptor comes from a man aged 18-30 years in good health. The sequenced sample consisted of memory CD4+ T cells sorted from blood. Subset of the sample: CD45RA-negative fraction. For the CDR3, the DNA is TGTGCCAGCAGCTTGGAGGGGCTACGGGGCGCGGACTATGGCTACACCTTC. Residues: CASSLEGLRGADYGYTF. Supplemented by reference TRBV5-4 and TRBJ1-2, the full variable domain reads ETGVTQSPTHLIKTRGQQVTLRCSSQSGHNTVSWYQQALGQGPQFIFQYYREEENGRGNFPPRFSGLQFPNYSSELNVNALELDDSALYLCASSLEGLRGADYGYTFGSGTRLTVV.